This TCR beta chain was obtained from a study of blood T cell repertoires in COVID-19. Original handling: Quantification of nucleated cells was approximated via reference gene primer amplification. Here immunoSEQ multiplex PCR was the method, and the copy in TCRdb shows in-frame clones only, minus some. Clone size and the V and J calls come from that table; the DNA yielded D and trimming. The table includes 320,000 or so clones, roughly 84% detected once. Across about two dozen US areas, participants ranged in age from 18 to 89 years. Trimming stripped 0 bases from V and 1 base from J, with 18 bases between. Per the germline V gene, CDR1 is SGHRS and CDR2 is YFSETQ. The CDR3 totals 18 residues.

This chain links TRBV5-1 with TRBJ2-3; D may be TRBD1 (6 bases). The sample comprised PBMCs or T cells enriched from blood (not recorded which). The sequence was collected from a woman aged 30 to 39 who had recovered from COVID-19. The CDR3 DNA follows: TGCGCCAGCAGCTTGGGCTCAGGGGCAGGGTCCGGCACAGATACGCAGTATTTT. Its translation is CASSLGSGAGSGTDTQYF.